Listed below are T cell receptor beta chains from one sample, sequenced in a study of cytomegalovirus exposure and HLA in healthy donors. Method: immunoSEQ multiplex PCR; TCRdb's copy keeps in-frame clones and lacks some. The repertoire holds some 120,000 clones, more than 70% seen once, with approximately 0.22% in the top ten. The sequenced sample consisted of PBMCs. The source is a man between 50 and 59 years old in good health and CMV-seronegative. The CDR3 runs from the conserved cysteine through the conserved F or W. Each record gives: V gene, J gene, D gene, clone size, CDR3 protein, CDR3 DNA. D genes are given only for firm matches. Where a row states a size, it is once, few, many or the class of an expanded clone; other rows omit it.

v_call: TRBV14; j_call: TRBJ2-3; d_call: TRBD2; clone_size: .; cdr3_aa: CASSQGLAGRGGADTQYF; cdr3_nt: TGTGCCAGCAGCCAGGGACTAGCGGGAAGGGGTGGGGCAGATACGCAGTATTTT
v_call: TRBV19; j_call: TRBJ2-3; d_call: TRBD1; clone_size: .; cdr3_aa: CASSNQGADTQYF; cdr3_nt: TGTGCCAGTAGTAACCAGGGGGCAGATACGCAGTATTTT
v_call: TRBV29-1; j_call: TRBJ2-7; d_call: TRBD1; clone_size: once; cdr3_aa: CSVGGTGFHEQYF; cdr3_nt: TGCAGCGTTGGCGGGACAGGGTTCCACGAGCAGTACTTC
v_call: TRBV19; j_call: TRBJ2-7; d_call: .; clone_size: .; cdr3_aa: CASSINRRSATYEQYF; cdr3_nt: TGTGCCAGTAGTATAAATAGGCGGAGTGCCACCTACGAGCAGTACTTC
v_call: TRBV7-8; j_call: TRBJ1-6; d_call: .; clone_size: .; cdr3_aa: CASSRGEGLRVNSPLHF; cdr3_nt: TGTGCCAGCAGCCGGGGGGAGGGGTTGAGAGTTAATTCACCCCTCCACTTT
v_call: TRBV28; j_call: TRBJ1-1; d_call: TRBD1; clone_size: .; cdr3_aa: CASSPPGQGVAFF; cdr3_nt: TGTGCCAGCAGTCCGCCGGGACAGGGGGTTGCTTTCTTT
v_call: TRBV7-2; j_call: TRBJ2-7; d_call: .; clone_size: .; cdr3_aa: CASSHDSWDEQYF; cdr3_nt: TGTGCCAGCAGCCACGACAGTTGGGACGAGCAGTACTTC
v_call: TRBV2; j_call: TRBJ2-5; d_call: TRBD2; clone_size: .; cdr3_aa: CASSERSGVETQYF; cdr3_nt: TGTGCCAGCAGCGAACGGAGCGGGGTCGAGACCCAGTACTTC
v_call: TRBV28; j_call: TRBJ1-4; d_call: TRBD1; clone_size: .; cdr3_aa: CASSPSGTGGEKLFF; cdr3_nt: TGTGCCAGCAGTCCCTCCGGGACAGGAGGAGAAAAACTGTTTTTT
v_call: TRBV7-8; j_call: TRBJ2-5; d_call: TRBD2; clone_size: .; cdr3_aa: CASSSRLAREGPLGETQYF; cdr3_nt: TGTGCCAGCAGCTCGCGACTAGCCCGGGAGGGCCCATTGGGAGAGACCCAGTACTTC
v_call: TRBV28; j_call: TRBJ2-1; d_call: TRBD1; clone_size: .; cdr3_aa: CASIETGANNEQFF; cdr3_nt: TGTGCCAGTATTGAGACAGGGGCTAATAATGAGCAGTTCTTC
v_call: TRBV10-2; j_call: TRBJ1-5; d_call: .; clone_size: few; cdr3_aa: CASRGGLREPQHF; cdr3_nt: TGCGCCAGCAGGGGGGGTTTACGGGAGCCCCAGCATTTT
v_call: TRBV15; j_call: TRBJ1-5; d_call: .; clone_size: .; cdr3_aa: CATSRDVRFRQGQPQHF; cdr3_nt: TGTGCCACCAGCAGAGACGTCCGGTTTCGGCAGGGACAGCCCCAGCATTTT
v_call: TRBV27; j_call: TRBJ2-3; d_call: .; clone_size: .; cdr3_aa: CASSLGGIPSTDTQYF; cdr3_nt: TGTGCCAGCAGTCTGGGGGGTATCCCTAGCACAGATACGCAGTATTTT
v_call: TRBV5-1; j_call: TRBJ1-5; d_call: .; clone_size: .; cdr3_aa: CASSLDSNQPQHF; cdr3_nt: TGCGCCAGCAGCCTGGACAGTAATCAGCCCCAGCATTTT
v_call: TRBV6-6; j_call: TRBJ1-1; d_call: .; clone_size: .; cdr3_aa: CASVGGTEAFF; cdr3_nt: TGTGCCAGTGTGGGGGGCACTGAAGCTTTCTTT
v_call: TRBV28; j_call: TRBJ2-7; d_call: .; clone_size: .; cdr3_aa: CASSLPQTYEQYF; cdr3_nt: TGTGCCAGCAGTTTACCGCAGACCTACGAGCAGTACTTC
v_call: TRBV7-2; j_call: TRBJ1-6; d_call: .; clone_size: .; cdr3_aa: CASSFREGSPLHF; cdr3_nt: TGTGCCAGCAGCTTCAGGGAGGGTTCACCCCTCCACTTT
v_call: TRBV7-2; j_call: TRBJ2-7; d_call: TRBD2; clone_size: .; cdr3_aa: CASSFLAGGTYEQYF; cdr3_nt: TGTGCTAGCAGCTTTCTAGCGGGGGGGACCTACGAGCAGTACTTC
v_call: TRBV7-9; j_call: TRBJ1-2; d_call: .; clone_size: few; cdr3_aa: CASSLVGQGYGYTF; cdr3_nt: TGTGCCAGCAGCTTAGTGGGGCAAGGCTATGGCTACACCTTC
v_call: TRBV7-9; j_call: TRBJ1-1; d_call: TRBD1; clone_size: .; cdr3_aa: CASSLIDRANTEAFF; cdr3_nt: TGTGCCAGCAGCCTGATCGACAGGGCGAACACTGAAGCTTTCTTT
v_call: TRBV27; j_call: TRBJ1-2; d_call: TRBD1; clone_size: once; cdr3_aa: CASSPNGRTGGMYGYTF; cdr3_nt: TGTGCCAGCAGCCCCAACGGGAGGACAGGGGGAATGTATGGCTACACCTTC
v_call: TRBV6-5; j_call: TRBJ2-7; d_call: TRBD2; clone_size: .; cdr3_aa: CASSTQRSGRYEQYF; cdr3_nt: TGTGCCAGCAGTACCCAGCGTAGCGGGAGGTACGAGCAGTACTTC
v_call: TRBV7-6; j_call: TRBJ1-2; d_call: .; clone_size: .; cdr3_aa: CASSPNTGNYGYTF; cdr3_nt: TGTGCCAGCAGCCCCAACACAGGGAACTATGGCTACACCTTC
v_call: TRBV7-2; j_call: TRBJ2-1; d_call: .; clone_size: .; cdr3_aa: CASSLGGESYNEQFF; cdr3_nt: TGTGCCAGCAGCTTAGGGGGGGAATCCTACAATGAGCAGTTCTTC
v_call: TRBV4-3; j_call: TRBJ2-5; d_call: .; clone_size: .; cdr3_aa: CASSQGAGAGFAEYF; cdr3_nt: TGCGCCAGCAGCCAAGGGGCAGGGGCTGGGTTCGCGGAGTACTTC
v_call: TRBV6-5; j_call: TRBJ1-6; d_call: TRBD1; clone_size: few; cdr3_aa: CASSAGQGYSPLHF; cdr3_nt: TGTGCCAGCAGTGCTGGACAGGGGTACTCACCCCTCCACTTT
v_call: TRBV6-5; j_call: TRBJ1-5; d_call: .; clone_size: .; cdr3_aa: CASSYSHDSNQPQHF; cdr3_nt: TGTGCCAGCAGTTACTCACATGATAGCAATCAGCCCCAGCATTTT
v_call: TRBV29-1; j_call: TRBJ2-7; d_call: .; clone_size: .; cdr3_aa: CSVREGYEQYF; cdr3_nt: TGCAGCGTTCGGGAAGGCTACGAGCAGTACTTC
v_call: TRBV18; j_call: TRBJ2-7; d_call: .; clone_size: .; cdr3_aa: CASSTLEGLEQYF; cdr3_nt: TGTGCCAGCTCAACTCTGGAGGGGCTCGAGCAGTACTTC
v_call: TRBV2; j_call: TRBJ2-2; d_call: TRBD2; clone_size: .; cdr3_aa: CASTGLAGKVGELFF; cdr3_nt: TGTGCCAGCACTGGACTAGCGGGGAAGGTCGGGGAGCTGTTTTTT
v_call: TRBV6-1; j_call: TRBJ2-1; d_call: TRBD1; clone_size: once; cdr3_aa: CASSSWTGGGNEQFF; cdr3_nt: TGTGCCAGCAGCTCTTGGACAGGGGGAGGCAATGAGCAGTTCTTC
v_call: TRBV6-1; j_call: TRBJ2-1; d_call: TRBD2; clone_size: .; cdr3_aa: CATSPLAGTYNEQFF; cdr3_nt: TGTGCCACCTCTCCCCTAGCGGGGACCTACAATGAGCAGTTCTTC
v_call: TRBV7-2; j_call: TRBJ1-5; d_call: TRBD1; clone_size: .; cdr3_aa: CASSQGQGEGMPQHF; cdr3_nt: TGTGCCAGCAGCCAGGGACAGGGCGAGGGGATGCCCCAGCATTTT
v_call: TRBV30; j_call: TRBJ2-4; d_call: TRBD1; clone_size: .; cdr3_aa: CAWSLPDRTWAKNIQYF; cdr3_nt: TGTGCCTGGAGTCTCCCGGACAGGACGTGGGCCAAAAACATTCAGTACTTC
v_call: TRBV5-6; j_call: TRBJ2-1; d_call: TRBD1; clone_size: .; cdr3_aa: CASSQTGVGDNEQFF; cdr3_nt: TGTGCCAGCAGCCAGACAGGGGTCGGAGACAATGAGCAGTTCTTC
v_call: TRBV7-9; j_call: TRBJ2-7; d_call: TRBD1; clone_size: .; cdr3_aa: CASRAGTASYEQYF; cdr3_nt: TGTGCCAGCAGAGCTGGGACAGCCTCCTACGAGCAGTACTTC
v_call: TRBV5-1; j_call: TRBJ1-2; d_call: TRBD1; clone_size: .; cdr3_aa: CASSINRDSSYGYTF; cdr3_nt: TGCGCCAGCAGTATTAACCGGGACAGCTCCTATGGCTACACCTTC
v_call: TRBV7-2; j_call: TRBJ2-1; d_call: TRBD2; clone_size: .; cdr3_aa: CASSLDSGTYNEQFF; cdr3_nt: TGTGCCAGCAGCTTGGATAGCGGGACGTACAATGAGCAGTTCTTC
v_call: TRBV28; j_call: TRBJ2-5; d_call: TRBD2; clone_size: .; cdr3_aa: CASSIRFSGVIETQYF; cdr3_nt: TGTGCCAGCTCGATTAGGTTTAGCGGGGTGATAGAGACCCAGTACTTC
v_call: TRBV5-4; j_call: TRBJ1-1; d_call: .; clone_size: .; cdr3_aa: CASSLGSRESEAFF; cdr3_nt: TGTGCCAGCAGCCTAGGTAGCCGGGAGTCCGAAGCTTTCTTT
v_call: TRBV7-2; j_call: TRBJ2-1; d_call: TRBD2; clone_size: few; cdr3_aa: CASSTAGTSGSGIGNEQFF; cdr3_nt: TGTGCCAGCAGCACAGCGGGGACTAGCGGGAGTGGCATTGGGAATGAGCAGTTCTTC
v_call: TRBV28; j_call: TRBJ1-1; d_call: TRBD1; clone_size: .; cdr3_aa: CASRPNPRGLNTEAFF; cdr3_nt: TGTGCCAGCAGACCCAATCCCAGGGGGCTGAACACTGAAGCTTTCTTT
v_call: TRBV6-5; j_call: TRBJ2-7; d_call: TRBD2; clone_size: few; cdr3_aa: CASSYSGTSGDEQYF; cdr3_nt: TGTGCCAGCAGTTACAGTGGGACTAGCGGGGACGAGCAGTACTTC
v_call: TRBV18; j_call: TRBJ1-6; d_call: TRBD1; clone_size: .; cdr3_aa: CASSPRQGAGSPLHF; cdr3_nt: TGTGCCAGCTCACCAAGGCAGGGGGCAGGATCACCCCTCCACTTT
v_call: TRBV28; j_call: TRBJ1-4; d_call: .; clone_size: .; cdr3_aa: CASSLQGVEEKLFF; cdr3_nt: TGTGCCAGCAGTTTACAGGGTGTGGAAGAAAAACTGTTTTTT
v_call: TRBV18; j_call: TRBJ2-7; d_call: .; clone_size: once; cdr3_aa: CASSPRSAGSYEQYF; cdr3_nt: TGTGCCAGCTCACCAAGGTCGGCAGGTTCCTACGAGCAGTACTTC
v_call: TRBV27; j_call: TRBJ2-7; d_call: .; clone_size: few; cdr3_aa: CASSFGLAYEQYF; cdr3_nt: TGTGCCAGCAGTTTCGGACTGGCCTACGAGCAGTACTTC
v_call: TRBV7-2; j_call: TRBJ1-1; d_call: .; clone_size: .; cdr3_aa: CASSLSRPTEAFF; cdr3_nt: TGTGCCAGCAGCTTATCCAGGCCGACTGAAGCTTTCTTT
v_call: TRBV4-3; j_call: TRBJ2-3; d_call: .; clone_size: .; cdr3_aa: CASSLEQGNTQYF; cdr3_nt: TGCGCCAGCAGCCTAGAACAGGGAAATACGCAGTATTTT
v_call: TRBV13; j_call: TRBJ2-7; d_call: TRBD2; clone_size: .; cdr3_aa: CASSLRGRGTYEQYF; cdr3_nt: TGTGCCAGCAGCTTACGCGGGAGGGGAACCTACGAGCAGTACTTC
v_call: TRBV11-2; j_call: TRBJ2-7; d_call: TRBD2; clone_size: .; cdr3_aa: CASSLTSGGLSYEQYF; cdr3_nt: TGTGCCAGCAGCTTGACTAGCGGGGGCCTATCCTACGAGCAGTACTTC